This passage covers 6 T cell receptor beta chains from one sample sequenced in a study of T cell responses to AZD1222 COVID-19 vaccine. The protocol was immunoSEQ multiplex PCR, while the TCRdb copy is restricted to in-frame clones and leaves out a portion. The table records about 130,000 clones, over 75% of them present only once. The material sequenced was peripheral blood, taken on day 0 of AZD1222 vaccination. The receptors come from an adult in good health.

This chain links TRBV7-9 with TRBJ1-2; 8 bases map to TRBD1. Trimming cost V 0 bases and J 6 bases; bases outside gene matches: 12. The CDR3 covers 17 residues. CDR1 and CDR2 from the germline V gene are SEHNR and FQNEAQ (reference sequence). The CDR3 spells CASSLAQGAHFLDGYTF. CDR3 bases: TGTGCCAGCAGCTTAGCGCAGGGGGCGCATTTCTTAGATGGCTACACCTTC.

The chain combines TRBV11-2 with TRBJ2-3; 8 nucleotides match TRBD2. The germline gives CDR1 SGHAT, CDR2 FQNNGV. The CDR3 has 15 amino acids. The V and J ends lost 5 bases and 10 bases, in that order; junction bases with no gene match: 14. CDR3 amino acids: CASSHRSERESSQYF. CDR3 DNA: TGTGCCAGCAGCCACCGATCGGAGCGGGAGTCCTCGCAGTATTTT.

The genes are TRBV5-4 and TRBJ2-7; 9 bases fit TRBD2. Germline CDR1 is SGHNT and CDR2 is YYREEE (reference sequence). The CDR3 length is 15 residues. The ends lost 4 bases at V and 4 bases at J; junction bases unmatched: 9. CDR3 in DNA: TGTGCCAGCAGCCCTGGGGGTAGCGGGAGTTACGAGCAGTACTTC. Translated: CASSPGGSGSYEQYF. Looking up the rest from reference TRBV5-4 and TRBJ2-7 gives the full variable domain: ETGVTQSPTHLIKTRGQQVTLRCSSQSGHNTVSWYQQALGQGPQFIFQYYREEENGRGNFPPRFSGLQFPNYSSELNVNALELDDSALYLCASSPGGSGSYEQYFGPGTRLTVT.

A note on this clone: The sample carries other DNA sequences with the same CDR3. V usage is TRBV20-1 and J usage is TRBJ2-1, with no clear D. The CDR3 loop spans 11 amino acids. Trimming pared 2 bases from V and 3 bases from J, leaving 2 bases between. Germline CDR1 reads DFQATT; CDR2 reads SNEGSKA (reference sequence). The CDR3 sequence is CSARSYNEQFF. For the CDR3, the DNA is TGCAGTGCTAGAAGCTACAATGAGCAGTTCTTC.

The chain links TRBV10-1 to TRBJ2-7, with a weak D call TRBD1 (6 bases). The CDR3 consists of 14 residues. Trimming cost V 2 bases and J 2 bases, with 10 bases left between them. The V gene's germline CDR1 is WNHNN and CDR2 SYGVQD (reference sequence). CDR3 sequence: CASSENRVTYEQYF. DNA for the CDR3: TGCGCCAGCAGTGAGAACAGGGTTACCTACGAGCAGTACTTC.

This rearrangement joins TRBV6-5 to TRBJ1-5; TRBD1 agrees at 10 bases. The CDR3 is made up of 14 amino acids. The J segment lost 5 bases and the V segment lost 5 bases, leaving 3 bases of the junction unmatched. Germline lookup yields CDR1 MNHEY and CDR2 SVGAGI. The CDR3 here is CASSTDRGHQPQHF. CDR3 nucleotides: TGTGCCAGCAGTACAGACAGGGGGCATCAGCCCCAGCATTTT.